This T cell receptor beta chain originates from a study of cytomegalovirus exposure and HLA in healthy donors. With regard to this clone: What it binds is not known.

Primers for the PCR totalled 60 Vbeta and 13 Jbeta. This table comes from immunoSEQ multiplex PCR, and its TCRdb copy is limited to in-frame clones, with some not included. The sample lists around 72,000 clones, over 50% occurring once. With 3 bases clipped from V and 8 bases from J, the junction kept 9 bases outside the gene matches. This CDR3 has 14 amino acids. Germline lookup yields CDR1 MGHDK and CDR2 SYGVNS. Study-wide results and limits: Judged likely to be a sequencing artifact was a cluster of highly shared sequence variants. Productive status was seen about 90% or about 30% of the time for most TCR beta V segments in an earlier analysis. In vitro data verified a few CMV-associated chains as specific for CMV antigens.

Source material: PBMCs. The V call is TRBV25-1, the J call TRBJ2-5; 7 nucleotides line up with TRBD1. The TCR sequence derives from a man aged 40-49 years in good health and CMV-seropositive. In DNA, the CDR3 is TGTGCCAGCAGTGATTTGGGTACAGGGGAAACCCAGTACTTC. Its protein product is CASSDLGTGETQYF.